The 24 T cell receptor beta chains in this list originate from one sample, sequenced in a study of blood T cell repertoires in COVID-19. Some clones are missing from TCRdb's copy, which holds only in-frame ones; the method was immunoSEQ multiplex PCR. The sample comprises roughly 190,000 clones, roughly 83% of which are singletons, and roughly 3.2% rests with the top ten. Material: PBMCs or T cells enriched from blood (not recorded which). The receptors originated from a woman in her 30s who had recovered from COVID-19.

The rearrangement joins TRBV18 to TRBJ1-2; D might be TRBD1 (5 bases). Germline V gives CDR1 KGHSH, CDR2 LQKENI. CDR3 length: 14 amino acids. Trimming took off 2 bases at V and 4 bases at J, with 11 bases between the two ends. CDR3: CASSPETVPYGYTF. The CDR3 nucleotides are TGTGCCAGCTCACCAGAGACAGTCCCCTATGGCTACACCTTC. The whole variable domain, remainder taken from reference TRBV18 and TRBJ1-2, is NAGVMQNPRHLVRRRGQEARLRCSPMKGHSHVYWYRQLPEEGLKFMVYLQKENIIDESGMPKERFSAEFPKEGPSILRIQQVVRGDSAAYFCASSPETVPYGYTFGSGTRLTVV.

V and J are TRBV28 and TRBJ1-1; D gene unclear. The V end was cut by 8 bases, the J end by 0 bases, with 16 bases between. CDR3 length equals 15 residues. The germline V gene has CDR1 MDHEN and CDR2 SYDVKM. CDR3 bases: TGTGCCAGCCGAGTGGCAGGCCTCTTGAACACTGAAGCTTTCTTT. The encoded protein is CASRVAGLLNTEAFF.

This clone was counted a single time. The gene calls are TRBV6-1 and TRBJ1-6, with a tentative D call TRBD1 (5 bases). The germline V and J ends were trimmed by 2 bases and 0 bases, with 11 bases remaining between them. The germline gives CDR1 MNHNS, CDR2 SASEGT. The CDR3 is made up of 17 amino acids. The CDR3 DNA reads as TGTGCCAGCAGTGAACCGGGGGGAAGCTCCTATAATTCACCCCTCCACTTT. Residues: CASSEPGGSSYNSPLHF.

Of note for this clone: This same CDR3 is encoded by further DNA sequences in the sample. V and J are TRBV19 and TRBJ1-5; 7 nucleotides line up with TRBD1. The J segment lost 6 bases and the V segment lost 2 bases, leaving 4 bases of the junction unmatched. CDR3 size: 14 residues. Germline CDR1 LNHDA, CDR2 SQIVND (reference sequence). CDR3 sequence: CASSIRQGGQPQHF. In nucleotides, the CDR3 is TGTGCCAGTAGTATACGACAGGGCGGTCAGCCCCAGCATTTT.

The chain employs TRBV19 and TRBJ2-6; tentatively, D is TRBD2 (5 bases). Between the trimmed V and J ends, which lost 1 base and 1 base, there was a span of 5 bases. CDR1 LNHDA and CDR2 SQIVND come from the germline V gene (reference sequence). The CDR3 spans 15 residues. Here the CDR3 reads CASSIGGSGANVLTF. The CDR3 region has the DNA TGTGCCAGTAGTATAGGAGGGTCTGGGGCCAACGTCCTGACTTTC.

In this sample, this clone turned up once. CDR3 coding DNA: TGTGCCAGCCAAGCTAGCGGGAGGGAAGAGACCCAGTACTTC. Encoded protein: CASQASGREETQYF. The chain recombines TRBV6-5 with TRBJ2-5; 12 nucleotides align to TRBD2. Germline V lookup: CDR1 MNHEY, CDR2 SVGAGI. The CDR3 sequence is 14 residues long. V lost 8 bases, J lost 3 bases, and 4 bases stayed unmatched.

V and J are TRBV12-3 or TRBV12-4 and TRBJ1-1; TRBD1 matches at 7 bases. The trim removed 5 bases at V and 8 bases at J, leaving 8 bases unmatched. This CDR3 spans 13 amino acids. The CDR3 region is CASSPGTAIEAFF. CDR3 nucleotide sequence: TGTGCCAGCAGTCCAGGGACAGCTATCGAAGCTTTCTTT.

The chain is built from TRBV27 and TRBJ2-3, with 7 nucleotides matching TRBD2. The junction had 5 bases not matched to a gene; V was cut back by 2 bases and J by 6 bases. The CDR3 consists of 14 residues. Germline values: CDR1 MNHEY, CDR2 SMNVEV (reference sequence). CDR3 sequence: CASSLTHGGDTQYF. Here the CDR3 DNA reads TGTGCCAGCAGTTTAACCCACGGGGGGGATACGCAGTATTTT.

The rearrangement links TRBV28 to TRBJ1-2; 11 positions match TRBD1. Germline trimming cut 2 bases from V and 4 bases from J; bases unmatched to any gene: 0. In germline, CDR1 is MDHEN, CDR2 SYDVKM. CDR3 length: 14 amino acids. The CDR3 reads CASSLGTGGYGYTF. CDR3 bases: TGTGCCAGCAGTTTAGGGACAGGGGGCTATGGCTACACCTTC.

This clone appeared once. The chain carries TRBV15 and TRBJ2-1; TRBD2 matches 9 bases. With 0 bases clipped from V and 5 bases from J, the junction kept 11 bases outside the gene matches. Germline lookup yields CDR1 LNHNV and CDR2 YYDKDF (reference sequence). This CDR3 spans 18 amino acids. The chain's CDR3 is CATSRDPPGLATDNEQFF. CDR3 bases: TGTGCCACCAGCAGAGATCCACCGGGACTAGCAACAGACAATGAGCAGTTCTTC.

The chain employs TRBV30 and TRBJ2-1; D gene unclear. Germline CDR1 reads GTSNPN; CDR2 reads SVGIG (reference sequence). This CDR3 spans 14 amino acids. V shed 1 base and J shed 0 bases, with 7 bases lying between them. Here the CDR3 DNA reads TGTGCCTGGAGTGGAGTTAGCTCCTACAATGAGCAGTTCTTC. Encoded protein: CAWSGVSSYNEQFF.

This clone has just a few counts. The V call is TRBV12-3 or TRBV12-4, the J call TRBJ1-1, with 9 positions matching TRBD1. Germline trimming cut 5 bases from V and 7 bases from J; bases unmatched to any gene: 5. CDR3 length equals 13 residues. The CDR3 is CASSTGGLNEAFF. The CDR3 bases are TGTGCCAGCAGTACAGGGGGCCTGAATGAAGCTTTCTTT.

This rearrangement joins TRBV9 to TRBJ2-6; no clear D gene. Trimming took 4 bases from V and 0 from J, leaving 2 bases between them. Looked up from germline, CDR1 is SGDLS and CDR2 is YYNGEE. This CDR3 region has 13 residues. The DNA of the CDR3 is TGTGCCAGCAGCTACTCTGGGGCCAACGTCCTGACTTTC. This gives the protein CASSYSGANVLTF.

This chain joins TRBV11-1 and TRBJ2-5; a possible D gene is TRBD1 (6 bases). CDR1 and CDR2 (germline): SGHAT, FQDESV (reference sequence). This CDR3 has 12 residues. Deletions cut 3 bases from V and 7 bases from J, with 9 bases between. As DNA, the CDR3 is TGTGCCAGCAGCTTGGGGGCGGGGACCCAGTACTTC. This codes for CASSLGAGTQYF.

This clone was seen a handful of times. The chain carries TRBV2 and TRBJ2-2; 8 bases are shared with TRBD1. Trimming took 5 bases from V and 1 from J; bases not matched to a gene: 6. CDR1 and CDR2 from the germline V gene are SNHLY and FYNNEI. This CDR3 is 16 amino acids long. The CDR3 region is CASSPTGGKNTGELFF. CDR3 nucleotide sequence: TGTGCCAGCAGTCCTACAGGGGGGAAGAACACCGGGGAGCTGTTTTTT.

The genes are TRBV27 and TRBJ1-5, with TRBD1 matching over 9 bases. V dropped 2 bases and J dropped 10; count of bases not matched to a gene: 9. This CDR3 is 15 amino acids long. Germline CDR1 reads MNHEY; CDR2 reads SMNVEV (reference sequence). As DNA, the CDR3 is TGTGCCAGCAGTTTAGGGGGACAGGGTCGTGGACCCCAGCATTTT. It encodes CASSLGGQGRGPQHF.

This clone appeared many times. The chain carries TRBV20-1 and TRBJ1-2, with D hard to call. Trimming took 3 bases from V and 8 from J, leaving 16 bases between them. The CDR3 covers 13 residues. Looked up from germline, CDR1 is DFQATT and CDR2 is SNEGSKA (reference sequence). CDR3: CSASQGRAGGYTF. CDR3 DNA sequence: TGCAGTGCTAGTCAAGGGAGGGCGGGAGGCTACACCTTC.

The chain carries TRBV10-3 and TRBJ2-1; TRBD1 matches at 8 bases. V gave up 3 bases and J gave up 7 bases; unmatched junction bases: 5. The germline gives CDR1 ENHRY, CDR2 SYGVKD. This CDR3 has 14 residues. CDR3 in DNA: TGTGCCATCAGTGATGAGACAGGGGAAAATGAGCAGTTCTTC. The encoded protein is CAISDETGENEQFF.

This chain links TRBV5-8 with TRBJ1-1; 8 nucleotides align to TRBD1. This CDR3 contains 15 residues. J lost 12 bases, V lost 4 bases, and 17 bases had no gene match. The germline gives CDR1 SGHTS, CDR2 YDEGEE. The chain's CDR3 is CASSRGVQGVGRTFF. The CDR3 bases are TGTGCCAGCAGCCGTGGCGTACAGGGGGTGGGCAGAACTTTCTTT. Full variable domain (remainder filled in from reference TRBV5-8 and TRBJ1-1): EAGVTQSPTHLIKTRGQQATLRCSPISGHTSVYWYQQALGLGLQFLLWYDEGEERNRGNFPPRFSGRQFPNYSSELNVNALELEDSALYLCASSRGVQGVGRTFFGQGTRLTVV.

CDR3 loop: CASSEGQGATDTQYF. The CDR3 nucleotides read TGCGCCAGCAGTGAAGGCCAGGGGGCCACAGATACGCAGTATTTT. V and J are TRBV10-1 and TRBJ2-3; the match to TRBD1 covers 8 bases. The ends lost 3 bases at V and 2 bases at J; junction bases unmatched: 4. Germline V gene sequence: CDR1 WNHNN, CDR2 SYGVQD (reference sequence). CDR3 length equals 15 residues.

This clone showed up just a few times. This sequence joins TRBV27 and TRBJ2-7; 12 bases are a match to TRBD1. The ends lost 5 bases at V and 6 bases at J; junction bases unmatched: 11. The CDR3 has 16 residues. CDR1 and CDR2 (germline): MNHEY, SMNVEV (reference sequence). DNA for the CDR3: TGTGCCAGCAGTCCTCTAGCCGGGACAGGGGGCAGCGAGCAGTACTTC. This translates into CASSPLAGTGGSEQYF.

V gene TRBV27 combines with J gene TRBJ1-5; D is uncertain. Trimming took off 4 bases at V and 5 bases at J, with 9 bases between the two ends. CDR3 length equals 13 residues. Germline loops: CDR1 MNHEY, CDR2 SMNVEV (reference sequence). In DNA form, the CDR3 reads TGTGCCAGCAGTTCCGCTTCAGATCAGCCCCAGCATTTT. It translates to CASSSASDQPQHF.

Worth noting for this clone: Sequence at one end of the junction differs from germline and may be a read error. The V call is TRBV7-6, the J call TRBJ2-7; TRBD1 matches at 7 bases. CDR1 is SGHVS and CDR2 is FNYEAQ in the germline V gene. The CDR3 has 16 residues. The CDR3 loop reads CASSPEYGTESSEQYF. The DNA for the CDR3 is TGTGCCAGCAGCCCCGAGTATGGGACAGAGTCCTCCGAGCAGTACTTC.

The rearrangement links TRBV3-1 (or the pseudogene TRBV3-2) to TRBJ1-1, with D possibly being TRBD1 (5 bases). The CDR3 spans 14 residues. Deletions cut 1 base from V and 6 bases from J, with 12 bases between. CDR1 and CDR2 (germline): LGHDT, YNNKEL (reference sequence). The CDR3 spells CASSQVEGGAEAFF. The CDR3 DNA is TGTGCCAGCAGCCAAGTTGAAGGAGGGGCTGAAGCTTTCTTT.